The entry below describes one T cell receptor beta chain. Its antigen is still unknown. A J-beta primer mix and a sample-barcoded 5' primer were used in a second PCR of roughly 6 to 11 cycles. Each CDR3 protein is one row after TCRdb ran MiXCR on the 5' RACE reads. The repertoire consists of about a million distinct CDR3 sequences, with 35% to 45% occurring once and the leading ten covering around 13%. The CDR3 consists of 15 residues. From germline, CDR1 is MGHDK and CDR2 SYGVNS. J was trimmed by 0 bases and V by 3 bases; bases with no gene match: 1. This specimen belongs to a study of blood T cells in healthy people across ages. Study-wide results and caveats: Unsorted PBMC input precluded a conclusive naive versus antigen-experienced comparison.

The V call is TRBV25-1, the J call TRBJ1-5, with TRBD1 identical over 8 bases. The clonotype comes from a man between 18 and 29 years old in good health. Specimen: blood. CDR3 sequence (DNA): TGTGCCAGCAGTGAGACAGGGGTTAGCAATCAGCCCCAGCATTTT. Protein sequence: CASSETGVSNQPQHF.